The clone carrying this T cell receptor (beta chain) showed up just a few times. The data were obtained in a study of follicular helper T cells after annual influenza vaccination. TCRB sequencing was done at Survey resolution level. Assay: immunoSEQ multiplex PCR; the TCRdb copy retains only in-frame clones and omits some. The table includes around 6,700 clones, around 86% detected once. The time point was: 2015-2016 season, pre-vaccination. Excluded were substance abuse, HIV/AIDS, active cancer, immunomodulatory drugs and active illness. The CDR3 extends over 14 amino acids. V was cut by 6 bases and J by 5 bases, with 14 bases left in between. Germline CDR1 reads MNHEY; CDR2 reads SVGAGI.

The chain couples TRBV6-5 to TRBJ1-5, with a tentative D call TRBD1 (5 bases). Material: CXCR5- memory CD4+ T cells sorted from blood, obtained on the day of influenza vaccination. This TCR was sampled from an adult who received the influenza vaccine. CDR3 sequence: CASSPTRAYQPQHF. In DNA form, the CDR3 reads TGTGCCAGCAGCCCAACCAGGGCTTATCAGCCCCAGCATTTT.